This T cell receptor beta chain was captured by sequencing in a study of blood T cell repertoires in COVID-19. The data were produced by immunoSEQ multiplex PCR, yet TCRdb's version contains in-frame clones alone and is incomplete. The sample has about 150,000 clones, roughly 90% seen once; the top ten hold about 4.6%. The ends were cut back, 0 bases at V and 7 bases at J, with 6 bases in the middle. This CDR3 spans 11 amino acids. Germline CDR1 is SQVTM and CDR2 is ANQGSEA. This rearrangement joins TRBV29-1 to TRBJ1-1; D is perhaps TRBD1 (5 bases). The material sequenced was peripheral blood. The receptor was derived from a woman aged 60-75 years with active or convalescent COVID-19. The CDR3, as DNA: TGCAGCGTTGAAGAGGGGGGTGAAGCTTTCTTT. It codes for CSVEEGGEAFF.